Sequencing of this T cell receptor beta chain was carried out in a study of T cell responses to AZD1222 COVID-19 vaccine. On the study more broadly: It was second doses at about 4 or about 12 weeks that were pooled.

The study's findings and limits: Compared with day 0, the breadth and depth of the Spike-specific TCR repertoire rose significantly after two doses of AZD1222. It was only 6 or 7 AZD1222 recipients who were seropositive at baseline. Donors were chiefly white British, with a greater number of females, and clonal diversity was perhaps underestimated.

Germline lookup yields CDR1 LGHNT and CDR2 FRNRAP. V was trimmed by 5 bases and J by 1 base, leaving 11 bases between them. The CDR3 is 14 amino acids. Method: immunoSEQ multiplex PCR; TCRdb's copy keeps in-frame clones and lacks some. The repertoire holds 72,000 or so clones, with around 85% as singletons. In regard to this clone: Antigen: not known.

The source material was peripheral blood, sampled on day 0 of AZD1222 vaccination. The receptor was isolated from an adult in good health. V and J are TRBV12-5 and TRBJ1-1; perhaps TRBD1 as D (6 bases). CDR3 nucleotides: TGTGCTAGTGGTCCCGGGGGACAGAACACTGAAGCTTTCTTT. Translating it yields CASGPGGQNTEAFF.